The rows below give T cell receptor beta chains drawn from one sample of a study of blood T cell repertoires in COVID-19. TCRdb keeps only in-frame clones here, not all; method: immunoSEQ multiplex PCR. In the table there are roughly 100,000 clones, around 90% of which are singletons. Sequencing was performed on peripheral blood. The receptors here all came from a man aged 50 or older with active or convalescent COVID-19. Each CDR3 is given with its conserved first and last residue. The D gene is left open where the match is weak. Clone size, where shown, is once, few, many, or a class for clones that have expanded.

v_gene	j_gene	abundance	d_gene	CDR3aa	CDR3nt
TRBV10-3	TRBJ2-5	few	TRBD1	CATRQGTFQETQYF	TGTGCCACCAGACAGGGGACGTTCCAAGAGACCCAGTACTTC
TRBV3-1/TRBV3-2	TRBJ2-5	-	-	CASSQDLRKWGLKTQYF	TGTGCCAGCAGCCAAGATTTAAGGAAGTGGGGGCTGAAGACCCAGTACTTC
TRBV3-1/TRBV3-2	TRBJ2-5	-	-	CASSFLAQETQYF	TGTGCCAGCAGCTTCCTAGCTCAAGAGACCCAGTACTTC
TRBV19	TRBJ1-4	few	-	CASKRDWGTEKLFF	TGTGCCAGTAAACGGGACTGGGGGACTGAAAAACTGTTTTTT
TRBV19	TRBJ2-6	-	-	CASSIAGASGANVLTF	TGTGCCAGTAGTATTGCGGGGGCCTCTGGGGCCAACGTCCTGACTTTC
TRBV5-1	TRBJ1-4	-	TRBD1	CASSLGQGEKLFF	TGCGCCAGCAGCTTGGGACAGGGAGAAAAACTGTTTTTT
TRBV7-9	TRBJ1-6	-	TRBD1	CASSPQGDRGSPLHF	TGTGCCAGCAGCCCCCAAGGGGACAGGGGCTCACCCCTCCACTTT
TRBV28	TRBJ1-1	-	TRBD1	CASTSRTQGAIMNTEAFF	TGTGCCAGCACCTCGCGGACCCAGGGGGCCATCATGAACACTGAAGCTTTCTTT
TRBV2	TRBJ1-5	-	TRBD1	CASSGDRYQPQHF	TGTGCCAGCAGCGGGGACAGGTACCAGCCCCAGCATTTT
TRBV5-6	TRBJ2-1	-	-	CASSLRTTSYNEQFF	TGTGCCAGCAGCTTGCGGACTACTTCCTACAATGAGCAGTTCTTC
TRBV5-1	TRBJ2-2	-	TRBD1	CASSLGQGTYTGELFF	TGCGCCAGCAGCTTGGGACAGGGGACCTACACCGGGGAGCTGTTTTTT
TRBV5-1	TRBJ2-3	once	TRBD1	CASCGQGPLTDTQYF	TGCGCCAGCTGTGGACAGGGGCCACTCACAGATACGCAGTATTTT
TRBV28	TRBJ1-3	once	-	CASSLASGSGNTIYF	TGTGCCAGCAGTTTAGCGTCAGGCTCTGGAAACACCATATATTTT
TRBV28	TRBJ1-1	-	-	CASSFFGGDTEAFF	TGTGCCAGCAGCTTCTTTGGAGGGGACACTGAAGCTTTCTTT
TRBV12-3/TRBV12-4	TRBJ2-5	-	-	CASSGFRGTQYF	TGTGCCAGCAGTGGGTTTCGGGGGACCCAGTACTTC
TRBV6-5	TRBJ2-7	-	-	CASSYSGRGNSYEQYF	TGTGCCAGCAGTTACTCGGGCCGGGGTAACTCCTACGAGCAGTACTTC